This TCR gamma chain was recovered during a study of Vδ1+ human thymocytes. Study-level points and caveats: The authors advised highly purified populations and single-cell validation. Thymic TRG and TRD repertoires appeared highly polyclonal, with Gaussian CDR3 length distributions.

The template was reverse-transcribed extracted RNA. CDR3 amplicons came from multiplex PCR with pooled V-gene forward and constant-region reverse primers. TCRdb re-called the multiplex PCR reads via CATT. The profile shows 20,000 to 25,000 gamma-chain clones, approximately 15% of them singletons. The CDR3 is 12 residues long. The germline CDR1 and CDR2 sequences are EGSNGY and YDSYNSKV. Germline trimming cut 4 bases from V and 7 bases from J; bases unmatched to any gene: 7. Turning to this clone: The antigen is undetermined.

The sorted cells were CD3+ Vdelta1+ Vdelta2- thymocytes from alphabeta-depleted thymus. The chain couples TRGV2 to TRGJ1 or TRGJ2. The sequence was obtained from a child younger than two who had congenital heart surgery. The sample consisted of Vdelta1+ gamma-delta thymocytes from the thymus. Subset denoted: FACS-sorted CD3+ TCRalphabeta- TCRVdelta1+ TCRVdelta2- thymocytes. CDR3 in DNA: TGTGCCACCTGGGAAGGGTACTATAAGAAACTCTTT. It specifies CATWEGYYKKLF.